This TCR beta chain comes out of a study of T cell clones after liver transplantation. As for the study in general: TCRbeta sequencing after a pre-transplant mixed lymphocyte reaction identified graft-donor-reactive clones, later tracked in post-transplant blood.

Method: immunoSEQ multiplex PCR; TCRdb's copy keeps in-frame clones and lacks some. The sample lists about 100,000 clones, 75% to 85% occurring once. V was shortened by 0 bases and J by 11 bases, with 11 bases between the two germline ends. The CDR3 is 13 amino acids. The germline gives CDR1 MNHEY, CDR2 SVGAGI. Regarding this clone: Its antigen is currently unknown.

Notes on the study in general: Graft donor-reactive T cells possibly entered the graft instead of undergoing deletion. Small, mixed patient groups and varying post-transplant times limit these conclusions. A significant post-transplant drop in circulating graft-donor-reactive CD4 TCRbeta sequences occurred in most of the 8 subjects.

The receptor was isolated from a human donor who received a liver transplant. Sequencing was performed on CD4+ T cells from blood, taken before liver transplant. The rearrangement links TRBV6-5 to TRBJ2-4; D tentatively reads TRBD1 or TRBD2 (5 bases each). This CDR3 is CASSYSMGTFQYF. The CDR3 DNA follows: TGTGCCAGCAGTTACTCTATGGGGACCTTTCAGTACTTC.